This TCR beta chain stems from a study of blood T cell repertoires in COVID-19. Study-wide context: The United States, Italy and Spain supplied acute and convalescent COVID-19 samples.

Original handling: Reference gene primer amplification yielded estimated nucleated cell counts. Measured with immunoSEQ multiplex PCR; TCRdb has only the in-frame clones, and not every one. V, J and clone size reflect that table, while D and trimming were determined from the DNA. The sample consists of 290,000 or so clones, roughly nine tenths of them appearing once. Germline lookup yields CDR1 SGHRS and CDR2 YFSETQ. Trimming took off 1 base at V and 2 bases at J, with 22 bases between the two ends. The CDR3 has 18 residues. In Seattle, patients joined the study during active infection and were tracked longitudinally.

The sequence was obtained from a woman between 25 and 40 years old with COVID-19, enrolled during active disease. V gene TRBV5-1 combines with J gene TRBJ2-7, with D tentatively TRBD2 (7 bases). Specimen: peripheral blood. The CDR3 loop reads CASSLRGATSAETYEQYF. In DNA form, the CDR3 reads TGCGCCAGCAGCTTGAGGGGGGCCACTAGCGCCGAAACCTACGAGCAGTACTTC.